This T cell receptor (beta chain) was identified in a study of blood T cell repertoires in COVID-19. Original processing methods: Amplification with reference gene primers provided the estimates of nucleated cell counts. Sequenced by immunoSEQ multiplex PCR; TCRdb stores in-frame clones only, minus some. V and J calls and clone size are those listed in that table; D and trimming were worked out from the DNA. This table has 150,000 to 200,000 clones, around 81% appearing once. The CDR3 spans 17 residues. V dropped 3 bases and J dropped 9; count of bases not matched to a gene: 14. Germline CDR1 LNHDA, CDR2 SQIVND (reference sequence).

The receptor was derived from a middle-aged woman with COVID-19, enrolled during active disease. The sequenced sample was peripheral blood. This rearrangement joins TRBV19 to TRBJ2-1, with TRBD2 matching over 10 bases. The CDR3 here is CASSMESGLAGVGEQFF. CDR3 DNA sequence: TGTGCCAGTAGTATGGAGTCTGGGCTAGCGGGGGTCGGTGAGCAGTTCTTC.